The clone carrying this TCR beta chain was counted only a few times. The age range of participants was about 18 to 95 years, with residence in about two dozen US areas. Recovered status in Cohort 3 required two negative PCRs, clearance, or symptom resolution. The table came from immunoSEQ multiplex PCR; TCRdb's copy has only in-frame clones and leaves some out. The data contain approximately 160,000 clones, approximately 87% of them singletons. These data are taken from a study of blood T cell repertoires in COVID-19. Looking at the study overall: T cells, B-cell-depleted T cells, or PBMCs provided the cDNA or gDNA that served as material.

Trimming took 2 bases from V and 5 from J; bases not matched to a gene: 12. The length of the CDR3 is 16 residues. Germline assignment: CDR1 SGHNT and CDR2 YYREEE (reference sequence). The source of this sequence is a woman in her fifties or sixties who had recovered from COVID-19. Sequenced material: PBMCs or T cells enriched from blood (not recorded which). V usage is TRBV5-4 and J usage is TRBJ2-5; 7 bases fit TRBD1. The CDR3 reads CASSLGGGPPRETQYF. In DNA, the CDR3 is TGTGCCAGCAGCTTAGGGGGCGGCCCCCCCCGGGAGACCCAGTACTTC.